Presented here are 30 T cell receptor beta chains from one specimen sequenced in a study of T cell changes during pregnancy in multiple sclerosis. Clones were read by immunoSEQ multiplex PCR, and TCRdb kept only the in-frame ones, dropping some. The repertoire holds fewer than 60,000 clones, approximately 91% seen once, with about 1.5% in the top ten. Material: peripheral blood, obtained in the second trimester of pregnancy. The source is a female donor with multiple sclerosis, enrolled in a pregnancy study.

This sequence joins TRBV6-6 and TRBJ1-4, with 7 bases lining up with TRBD1. The CDR3 is made up of 16 amino acids. The germline V gene encodes CDR1 MNHNY and CDR2 SVGAGI (reference sequence). J lost 3 bases, V lost 4 bases, and 8 bases had no gene match. The DNA of the CDR3 is TGTGCCAGCAGTTCGGGGGCCGGGACAGCTAATGAAAAACTGTTTTTT. Translated, it gives CASSSGAGTANEKLFF.

The chain uses TRBV9 and TRBJ1-1, with D possibly TRBD1 on 5 matching bases. CDR3 length: 13 amino acids. Per germline, CDR1 SGDLS and CDR2 YYNGEE. With 5 bases removed from V and 1 base from J, the gap between germline ends came to 9 bases. CDR3 coding DNA: TGTGCCAGCAGAGGGGCGCCGAACACTGAAGCTTTCTTT. Translating it yields CASRGAPNTEAFF.

This chain links TRBV7-3 with TRBJ1-1; 7 bases are a match to TRBD1. Looked up from germline, CDR1 is SGHTA and CDR2 is FQGTGA. V trimming: 5 bases; J trimming: 4 bases; junction bases outside the gene matches: 7. The CDR3 consists of 14 residues. CDR3 region: CASSPTDRVTEAFF. CDR3 in DNA: TGTGCCAGCAGCCCAACTGACAGGGTCACTGAAGCTTTCTTT. Full variable domain (outside the CDR3, taken from reference TRBV7-3 and TRBJ1-1): GAGVSQTPSNKVTEKGKYVELRCDPISGHTALYWYRQSLGQGPEFLIYFQGTGAADDSGLPNDRFFAVRPEGSVSTLKIQRTERGDSAVYLCASSPTDRVTEAFFGQGTRLTVV.

J is TRBJ1-1 and V is TRBV7-2, with D possibly TRBD1 on 5 matching bases. Trimming shortened V by 5 bases and J by 4 bases, and 14 bases separated the two germline ends. The V gene's germline CDR1 is SGHTA and CDR2 FQGNSA. The CDR3 runs to 14 residues. For the CDR3, the DNA is TGTGCCAGCAGCCGCCAGGGCAGGGTCACTGAAGCTTTCTTT. Amino acids: CASSRQGRVTEAFF.

The chain couples TRBV9 to TRBJ1-2; tentative D call: TRBD1 (5 bases). The CDR3 spans 13 residues. CDR1 and CDR2 (germline): SGDLS, YYNGEE. Deletions cut 0 bases from V and 2 bases from J, with 5 bases between. The CDR3 spells CASSVAGNYGYTF. CDR3 DNA: TGTGCCAGCAGCGTAGCAGGGAACTATGGCTACACCTTC. The whole variable domain, filled in from reference TRBV9 and TRBJ1-2, reads DSGVTQTPKHLITATGQRVTLRCSPRSGDLSVYWYQQSLDQGLQFLIQYYNGEERAKGNILERFSAQQFPDLHSELNLSSLELGDSALYFCASSVAGNYGYTFGSGTRLTVV.

The chain couples TRBV5-4 to TRBJ2-3, with D tentatively TRBD2 (5 bases). CDR3 length: 14 amino acids. The ends were cut back, 2 bases at V and 6 bases at J, with 13 bases in the middle. CDR1 is SGHNT, CDR2 YYREEE, per germline (reference sequence). The CDR3 reads CASSFGLASDTQYF. The CDR3 DNA follows: TGTGCCAGCAGCTTCGGGCTAGCCTCCGATACGCAGTATTTT.

The chain combines TRBV5-6 with TRBJ2-1, with 8 positions matching TRBD2. The junction had 15 bases not matched to a gene; V was cut back by 4 bases and J by 6 bases. This CDR3 region has 17 residues. Per germline, CDR1 SGHDT and CDR2 YYEEEE. CDR3 sequence: CASSKTRGGAAVNEQFF. CDR3 coding DNA: TGTGCCAGCAGCAAAACCCGGGGGGGGGCGGCGGTCAATGAGCAGTTCTTC.

V and J are TRBV13 and TRBJ2-2; TRBD1 might be the D (6 bases). Germline V gene sequence: CDR1 PRHDT, CDR2 FYEKMQ (reference sequence). Trimming removed 0 bases from V and 4 bases from J, with 12 bases in between. The CDR3 is 16 residues long. CDR3 in amino acids: CASSLGTGKFTGELFF. The CDR3 DNA sequence: TGTGCCAGCAGCTTAGGCACAGGGAAATTCACCGGGGAGCTGTTTTTT.

This sequence joins TRBV7-8 and TRBJ2-3; D might be TRBD2 (6 bases). Per the germline V gene, CDR1 is SGHVS and CDR2 is FQNEAQ. CDR3 length: 15 residues. The V end was cut by 6 bases, the J end by 4 bases, with 17 bases between. The CDR3 sequence: CASRRRLVLPDTQYF. In DNA, the CDR3 is TGTGCCAGCAGGCGGAGACTAGTTCTGCCAGATACGCAGTATTTT. Together with reference TRBV7-8 and TRBJ2-3, the CDR3 gives the full variable domain: GAGVSQSPRYKVAKRGQDVALRCDPISGHVSLFWYQQALGQGPEFLTYFQNEAQLDKSGLPSDRFFAERPEGSVSTLKIQRTQQEDSAVYLCASRRRLVLPDTQYFGPGTRLTVL.

The chain carries TRBV7-2 and TRBJ1-2, with 11 bases that match TRBD1. The CDR3 is made up of 15 amino acids. Germline lookup yields CDR1 SGHTA and CDR2 FQGNSA. Trimming removed 5 bases from V and 7 bases from J; junction bases left unmatched: 9. The CDR3 DNA sequence: TGTGCCAGCAGCACCCCCGGACAGGGGGCGACTGGCTACACCTTC. Translation: CASSTPGQGATGYTF.

This sequence joins TRBV11-3 and TRBJ1-1, with D possibly being TRBD1 (5 bases). CDR3 size: 14 residues. The V and J ends lost 3 bases and 1 base respectively, with 9 bases between them. Germline V CDR1 and CDR2: SGHNT, YENEEA. The CDR3 nucleotides read TGTGCCAGCAGCTTGGACACCTCGAACACTGAAGCTTTCTTT. This codes for CASSLDTSNTEAFF.

The rearrangement joins TRBV18 to TRBJ2-2; D may be TRBD1 (6 bases). CDR3 size: 17 residues. The germline V gene has CDR1 KGHSH and CDR2 LQKENI. The ends were cut back, 2 bases at V and 4 bases at J, with 17 bases in the middle. The CDR3 nucleotides read TGTGCCAGCTCACCATACCCTAATACAGGGATCACCGGGGAGCTGTTTTTT. It encodes CASSPYPNTGITGELFF.

This clone was detected only once. CDR3 sequence (DNA): TGTGCCATCAGTGCCGGGGAATATGGCTACACCTTC. Encoded protein: CAISAGEYGYTF. The chain combines TRBV10-3 with TRBJ1-2; D gene ambiguous. Germline values: CDR1 ENHRY, CDR2 SYGVKD. The CDR3 loop spans 12 amino acids. V was trimmed by 4 bases and J by 5 bases, leaving 8 bases between them.

V usage is TRBV19 and J usage is TRBJ2-3; 7 positions agree with TRBD2. The J segment lost 2 bases and the V segment lost 10 bases, leaving 6 bases of the junction unmatched. From germline, CDR1 is LNHDA and CDR2 SQIVND (reference sequence). The length of the CDR3 is 13 residues. The CDR3 sequence is CATGGSLTDTQYF. The CDR3 DNA is TGTGCCACCGGGGGGTCACTCACAGATACGCAGTATTTT.

The rearrangement uses TRBV9 and TRBJ1-1, with 8 bases aligning to TRBD1. The CDR3 is 15 residues long. The V gene's germline CDR1 is SGDLS and CDR2 YYNGEE. V dropped 4 bases and J dropped 3; count of bases not matched to a gene: 8. The CDR3 reads CASSPRTGSDTEAFF. CDR3 sequence (DNA): TGTGCCAGCAGCCCTCGGACAGGGAGCGACACTGAAGCTTTCTTT. The full variable domain, its missing parts supplied by reference TRBV9 and TRBJ1-1, is DSGVTQTPKHLITATGQRVTLRCSPRSGDLSVYWYQQSLDQGLQFLIQYYNGEERAKGNILERFSAQQFPDLHSELNLSSLELGDSALYFCASSPRTGSDTEAFFGQGTRLTVV.

The J gene is TRBJ2-7, the V gene TRBV28; tentatively, D is TRBD1 (7 bases). Trimming left V 5 bases short and J 6 bases short, with 14 bases between. Germline CDR1 reads MDHEN; CDR2 reads SYDVKM. The CDR3 is 13 amino acids. CDR3 residues: CASSPGQEGEQYF. The CDR3 DNA reads TGTGCCAGCAGTCCTGGACAGGAGGGCGAGCAGTACTTC.

The gene calls are TRBV2 and TRBJ2-1, with unresolved D. The CDR3 length is 11 residues. The V end was cut by 2 bases, the J end by 10 bases, with 6 bases between. Germline V lookup: CDR1 SNHLY, CDR2 FYNNEI. The CDR3 region is CASSEYEEQFF. The CDR3 DNA follows: TGTGCCAGCAGTGAATACGAGGAGCAGTTCTTC.

This chain uses TRBV2 with TRBJ1-4, with 7 bases aligning to TRBD1. From germline, CDR1 is SNHLY and CDR2 FYNNEI. CDR3 length: 13 residues. With 10 bases clipped from V and 8 bases from J, the junction kept 10 bases outside the gene matches. CDR3 residues: CATTGTEREKLFF. The CDR3 DNA reads TGTGCCACTACCGGGACAGAAAGAGAAAAACTGTTTTTT.

The V and J genes are TRBV11-1 and TRBJ2-1; TRBD1 matches 7 bases. Germline trimming cut 4 bases from V and 7 bases from J; bases unmatched to any gene: 1. This CDR3 has 12 residues. Germline CDR1 reads SGHAT; CDR2 reads FQDESV (reference sequence). This chain's CDR3 is CASSWDRNEQFF. The CDR3 DNA reads as TGTGCCAGCAGCTGGGACAGAAATGAGCAGTTCTTC.

The chain recombines TRBV10-1 with TRBJ1-1; perhaps TRBD1 as D (5 bases). Germline loops: CDR1 WNHNN, CDR2 SYGVQD (reference sequence). V lost 8 bases and J 0 bases, leaving 10 bases between the germline ends. The CDR3 is 13 amino acids. The chain's CDR3 is CASQGWMNTEAFF. In DNA, the CDR3 is TGCGCCAGCCAGGGATGGATGAACACTGAAGCTTTCTTT.

The V and J genes are TRBV21-1 and TRBJ2-5; the D call in the table, TRBD1, was not verified against the DNA. TRBV21-1 counts as a pseudogene. The CDR3 sequence is 12 residues long. CDR3 residues: CASPGQYETQYF. CDR3 bases: TGTGCCAGCCCGGGACAGTATGAGACCCAGTACTTC.

The chain joins TRBV9 to TRBJ1-2, with 7 bases aligning to TRBD1. Germline CDR1 and CDR2: SGDLS and YYNGEE. The trim removed 5 bases at V and 4 bases at J, leaving 5 bases unmatched. The CDR3 has 13 amino acids. The CDR3 DNA sequence: TGTGCCAGCAGTGCGACAGGGCTCTATGGCTACACCTTC. Protein sequence: CASSATGLYGYTF.

V usage is TRBV7-2 and J usage is TRBJ2-3, with 9 bases identical to TRBD2. This CDR3 contains 15 residues. Trimming removed 3 bases from V and 2 bases from J; junction bases left unmatched: 3. Germline CDR1 is SGHTA and CDR2 is FQGNSA. CDR3 coding DNA: TGTGCCAGCAGCTTTCTAGCGGGGATCACAGATACGCAGTATTTT. This translates into CASSFLAGITDTQYF.

The rearrangement links TRBV7-9 to TRBJ1-2; possibly TRBD1 for D (6 bases). The ends were cut back, 3 bases at V and 7 bases at J, with 15 bases in the middle. The CDR3 runs 14 residues. Germline loops: CDR1 SEHNR, CDR2 FQNEAQ (reference sequence). CDR3 in amino acids: CASSFSQGKGGYTF. The CDR3 region has the DNA TGTGCCAGCAGCTTTAGCCAGGGGAAAGGTGGCTACACCTTC.

This sequence joins TRBV29-1 and TRBJ2-7, with D tentatively TRBD1 (5 bases). V lost 4 bases to trimming and J lost 2 bases, with 15 bases between them. Per the germline V gene, CDR1 is SQVTM and CDR2 is ANQGSEA. This CDR3 comprises 14 residues. Written as DNA, the CDR3 is TGCAGCGTTGCGGGCAGGGTGGGGACCTACGAGCAGTACTTC. Its translation is CSVAGRVGTYEQYF.

The chain carries TRBV10-2 and TRBJ2-6; D is unresolved. V lost 6 bases, J lost 0 bases, and 6 bases lay in between. CDR1 and CDR2 from the germline V gene are WSHSY and SAAADI. The CDR3 has 14 amino acids. The CDR3: CASRDFSGANVLTF. CDR3 DNA sequence: TGCGCCAGCAGAGACTTCTCTGGGGCCAACGTCCTGACTTTC.

The chain has TRBV5-1 and TRBJ1-2; D may be TRBD1 (5 bases). CDR3 length: 15 residues. Germline V CDR1 and CDR2: SGHRS, YFSETQ. Trimming stripped 0 bases from V and 6 bases from J, with 15 bases between. CDR3 in amino acids: CASSLVGAAGNGYTF. Written as DNA, the CDR3 is TGCGCCAGCAGCTTGGTAGGCGCGGCAGGGAATGGCTACACCTTC.

This chain links TRBV19 with TRBJ1-5; TRBD1 matches 7 bases. Germline V gives CDR1 LNHDA, CDR2 SQIVND (reference sequence). The CDR3 is made up of 14 amino acids. Unmatched junction bases numbered 6, after V lost 7 bases and J lost 3 bases. For the CDR3, the DNA is TGTGCCAGTAATCGCAGGGGGAACAATCAGCCCCAGCATTTT. This codes for CASNRRGNNQPQHF.

This clone appeared once. The V call is TRBV10-1, the J call TRBJ1-1; TRBD1 is a possible D gene (6 bases). V lost 8 bases and J 0 bases, leaving 10 bases between the germline ends. CDR1 and CDR2 from the germline V gene are WNHNN and SYGVQD (reference sequence). CDR3 length: 13 residues. This CDR3 is CASRQGLNTEAFF. The DNA of the CDR3 is TGCGCCAGCCGTCAGGGGCTGAACACTGAAGCTTTCTTT.

The rearrangement links TRBV9 to TRBJ1-1; possibly TRBD1 for D (6 bases). The CDR3 has 14 residues. Germline V gives CDR1 SGDLS, CDR2 YYNGEE. V lost 2 bases to trimming and J lost 1 base, with 9 bases between them. The CDR3 coding sequence is TGTGCCAGCAGCGTTGGACAGCCGAACACTGAAGCTTTCTTT. This codes for CASSVGQPNTEAFF.